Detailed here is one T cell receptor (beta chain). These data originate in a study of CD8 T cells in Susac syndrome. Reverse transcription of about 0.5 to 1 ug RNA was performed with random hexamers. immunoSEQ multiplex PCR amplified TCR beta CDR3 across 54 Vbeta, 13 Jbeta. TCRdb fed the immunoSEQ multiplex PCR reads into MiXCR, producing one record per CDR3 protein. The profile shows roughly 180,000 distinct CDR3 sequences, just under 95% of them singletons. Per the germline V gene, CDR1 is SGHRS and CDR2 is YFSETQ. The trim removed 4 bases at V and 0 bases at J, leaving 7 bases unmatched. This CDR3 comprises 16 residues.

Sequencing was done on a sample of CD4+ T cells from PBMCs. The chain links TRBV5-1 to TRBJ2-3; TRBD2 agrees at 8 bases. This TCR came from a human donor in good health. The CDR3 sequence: CASSRAGGASTDTQYF. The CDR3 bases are TGCGCCAGCAGCCGCGCGGGGGGTGCTAGCACAGATACGCAGTATTTT.